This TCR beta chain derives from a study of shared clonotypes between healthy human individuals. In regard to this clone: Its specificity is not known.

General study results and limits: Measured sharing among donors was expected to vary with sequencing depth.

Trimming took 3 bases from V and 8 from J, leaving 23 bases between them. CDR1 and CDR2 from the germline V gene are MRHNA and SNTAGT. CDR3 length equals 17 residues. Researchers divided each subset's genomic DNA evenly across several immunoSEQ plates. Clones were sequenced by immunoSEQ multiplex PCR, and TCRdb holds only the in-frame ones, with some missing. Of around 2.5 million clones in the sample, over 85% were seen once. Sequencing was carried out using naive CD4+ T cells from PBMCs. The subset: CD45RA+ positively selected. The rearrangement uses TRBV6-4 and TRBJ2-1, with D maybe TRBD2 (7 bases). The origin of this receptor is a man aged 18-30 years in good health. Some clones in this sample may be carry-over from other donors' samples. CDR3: CASSEKGGEVLGYEQFF. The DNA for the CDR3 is TGTGCCAGCAGTGAGAAAGGGGGGGAGGTGCTAGGCTATGAGCAGTTCTTC.